These 28 T cell receptor beta chains were all obtained from the same sample, sequenced in a study of spatial heterogeneity in lung cancer. Time point in this sample: sample taken at primary tumor resection. The authors sequenced whole RNA from tumor, nontumor lung or frozen PBMC without sorting. Using its own MiXCR run on the 5' RACE reads, TCRdb lists one record per CDR3 protein. The table includes a few thousand distinct CDR3 sequences, roughly 18% detected once. The material was normal lung tissue next to the tumor, obtained at surgery. The receptors shown here come from a male donor with early-stage non-small cell lung cancer.

By proportion, this clonotype is medium-sized. The J gene is TRBJ1-5, the V gene TRBV28; 7 nucleotides agree with TRBD1. This CDR3 has 15 amino acids. Looked up from germline, CDR1 is MDHEN and CDR2 is SYDVKM. The J segment lost 7 bases and the V segment lost 5 bases, leaving 11 bases of the junction unmatched. The CDR3 region has the DNA TGTGCCAGCAGTCCGCCGCAGGGGGTCGGCCAGCCCCAGCATTTT. Translating it yields CASSPPQGVGQPQHF.

This clonotype ranks as medium-sized. J is TRBJ2-3 and V is TRBV11-2, with D unresolved. The V and J ends lost 2 bases and 6 bases respectively, with 12 bases between them. CDR1 is SGHAT and CDR2 is FQNNGV in the germline V gene. The CDR3 is 14 amino acids. The DNA for the CDR3 is TGTGCCAGCAGCTTATCCAACGTTCAGGATACGCAGTATTTT. Its protein product is CASSLSNVQDTQYF.

This chain uses TRBV5-6 with TRBJ2-5; 9 bases are shared with TRBD2. Germline values: CDR1 SGHDT, CDR2 YYEEEE. V gave up 2 bases and J gave up 4 bases; unmatched junction bases: 9. The CDR3 is 16 residues long. CDR3 in DNA: TGTGCCAGCAGCTTATGGTTAGCGGGAGTCGGAGAGACCCAGTACTTC. Translated: CASSLWLAGVGETQYF.

Many counts were recorded for this clonotype. The rearrangement uses TRBV7-9 and TRBJ2-1; 16 bases agree with TRBD2. J gave up 12 bases and V 5 bases, and 10 bases lay outside the gene matches. This CDR3 is 16 amino acids long. The germline gives CDR1 SEHNR, CDR2 FQNEAQ (reference sequence). CDR3 sequence reads: CASSQQAGTSGGVQFF. CDR3 nucleotide sequence: TGTGCCAGCAGCCAACAAGCCGGGACTAGCGGGGGGGTGCAGTTCTTC.

The chain carries TRBV6-5 and TRBJ2-3; 12 bases fit TRBD1. This CDR3 is 15 amino acids long. Germline loops: CDR1 MNHEY, CDR2 SVGAGI. The trim removed 2 bases at V and 6 bases at J, leaving 3 bases unmatched. The DNA of the CDR3 is TGTGCCAGCAGTTACGGGACAGGGGGCGCTGATACGCAGTATTTT. Its protein product is CASSYGTGGADTQYF.

The V call is TRBV29-1, the J call TRBJ2-1; 7 nucleotides align to TRBD1. Germline CDR1 reads SQVTM; CDR2 reads ANQGSEA. CDR3 length: 13 residues. J was trimmed by 8 bases and V by 3 bases; bases with no gene match: 7. Written as DNA, the CDR3 is TGCAGCGTTGACAACAGGGGTATTGATGAGCAGTTCTTC. It is translated as CSVDNRGIDEQFF.

In its sample, this clonotype is medium-sized (0.01 to 0.1%). The chain joins TRBV2 to TRBJ2-5, with TRBD2 identical over 8 bases. The CDR3 sequence is 14 residues long. CDR1 and CDR2 (germline): SNHLY, FYNNEI. The V gene end was trimmed by 7 bases and the J gene end by 1 base; junction bases not matched to a gene: 5. The CDR3 sequence: CASTRGGPQETQYF. CDR3 bases: TGTGCCAGCACGCGCGGGGGGCCCCAAGAGACCCAGTACTTC.

This clonotype rates as medium-sized (0.01 to 0.1%). Here the CDR3 reads CASVPKESNQPQHF. CDR3 bases: TGTGCTAGTGTTCCAAAGGAATCCAATCAGCCCCAGCATTTT. This chain joins TRBV12-5 and TRBJ1-5; D is ambiguous. The CDR3 loop spans 14 amino acids. Germline V CDR1 and CDR2: LGHNT, FRNRAP. Deletions cut 7 bases from V and 3 bases from J, with 13 bases between.

This clonotype was counted a few times. The chain recombines TRBV10-2 with TRBJ2-1; unclear D gene. The germline V and J ends were trimmed by 2 bases and 0 bases, with 5 bases remaining between them. The length of the CDR3 is 14 residues. Germline CDR1 and CDR2: WSHSY and SAAADI. CDR3 protein: CASSEVLSYNEQFF. The CDR3 nucleotides read TGCGCCAGCAGTGAGGTCCTCTCCTACAATGAGCAGTTCTTC.

This clonotype showed up just a few times. The V gene is TRBV6-6, the J gene TRBJ1-1; D unclear. The CDR3 runs 14 residues. V lost 7 bases and J 4 bases, leaving 16 bases between the germline ends. The germline gives CDR1 MNHNY, CDR2 SVGAGI (reference sequence). CDR3 sequence: CASILSRVGTEAFF. The CDR3 coding sequence is TGTGCCAGCATCCTGAGCCGGGTGGGCACTGAAGCTTTCTTT.

This clonotype is medium-sized within its sample. The rearrangement joins TRBV20-1 to TRBJ2-2, with 8 bases matching TRBD2. The CDR3 totals 15 residues. V gave up 1 base and J gave up 5 bases; unmatched junction bases: 6. Per the germline V gene, CDR1 is DFQATT and CDR2 is SNEGSKA (reference sequence). CDR3 DNA: TGCAGTGCTAGAGTTCTAGCGGGTTTAACCGGGGAGCTGTTTTTT. This sequence encodes CSARVLAGLTGELFF.

This clonotype is labeled medium-sized. The chain employs TRBV10-3 and TRBJ1-1; D perhaps matches TRBD1 (5 bases). This CDR3 comprises 15 residues. Germline CDR1 is ENHRY and CDR2 is SYGVKD. The V end was cut by 0 bases, the J end by 1 base, with 9 bases between. The CDR3, as DNA: TGTGCCATCAGTGAGTCGGCGGGGGGGAACACTGAAGCTTTCTTT. Translated: CAISESAGGNTEAFF.

Within the sample, this clonotype is medium-sized. The chain carries TRBV5-1 and TRBJ2-3; possibly TRBD2 for D (6 bases). The CDR3 covers 16 residues. Germline V gene lookup returns CDR1 SGHRS and CDR2 YFSETQ. With 0 bases removed from V and 0 bases from J, the gap between germline ends came to 11 bases. The CDR3 coding sequence is TGCGCCAGCAGCTTGGTGTTGGGGGGTAGCACAGATACGCAGTATTTT. Translation gives CASSLVLGGSTDTQYF.

The V call is TRBV30, the J call TRBJ2-7; a weak D match, TRBD2 (7 bases). Germline CDR1 and CDR2: GTSNPN and SVGIG (reference sequence). The CDR3 is 11 residues long. V lost 4 bases, J lost 12 bases, and 16 bases lay in between. Here the CDR3 reads CAWTEGEGRYF. DNA of the CDR3: TGTGCCTGGACCGAGGGGGAGGGAAGGTACTTC. Full variable domain (remainder filled in from reference TRBV30 and TRBJ2-7): SQTIHQWPATLVQPVGSPLSLECTVEGTSNPNLYWYRQAAGRGLQLLFYSVGIGQISSEVPQNLSASRPQDRQFILSSKKLLLSDSGFYLCAWTEGEGRYFGPGTRLTVT.

This clonotype is judged medium-sized. The chain joins TRBV4-1 to TRBJ2-7, with D tentatively TRBD2 (5 bases). Trimming cost V 4 bases and J 6 bases, with 16 bases left between them. The CDR3 consists of 14 residues. Germline loops: CDR1 MGHRA, CDR2 YSYEKL. The CDR3 is CASSPRRGRGEQYV. CDR3 sequence (DNA): TGCGCCAGCAGCCCCCGGAGAGGGCGCGGCGAGCAGTACGTC.

This clonotype is judged medium-sized (0.01 to 0.1%). This rearrangement joins TRBV23-1 to TRBJ2-7; the D is unclear. TRBV23-1 is sorted into the ORF group, with uncertain function. The length of the CDR3 is 13 residues. Trimming cost V 4 bases and J 2 bases, with 9 bases left between them. The CDR3 bases are TGCGCCAGCAGTCGAGGACCACCCTACGAGCAGTACGTC. It codes for CASSRGPPYEQYV.

In its sample, this clonotype is medium-sized. The rearrangement uses TRBV10-3 and TRBJ1-1; the D gene is possibly TRBD1 (6 bases). CDR3 size: 14 residues. Per the germline V gene, CDR1 is ENHRY and CDR2 is SYGVKD. V lost 2 bases, J lost 1 base, and 8 bases lay in between. The CDR3 sequence is CAISERTENTEAFF. In nucleotides, the CDR3 is TGTGCCATCAGTGAGAGGACAGAGAACACTGAAGCTTTCTTT.

This clonotype is judged medium-sized. V gene TRBV6-1 combines with J gene TRBJ1-2, with D uncertain. This CDR3 contains 14 residues. With 7 bases removed from V and 8 bases from J, the gap between germline ends came to 20 bases. The V gene's germline CDR1 is MNHNS and CDR2 SASEGT. The CDR3 DNA is TGTGCCAGCACACCTCCGGAAAGGGCGAGGGGCTACACCTTC. Its protein is CASTPPERARGYTF.

Many counts were recorded for this clonotype. The V and J genes are TRBV4-1 and TRBJ2-1, with 9 bases lining up with TRBD1. The junction had 23 bases not matched to a gene; V was cut back by 0 bases and J by 14 bases. This CDR3 comprises 19 residues. Per germline, CDR1 MGHRA and CDR2 YSYEKL. The CDR3 loop is CASSQDRDRELRGSPPKFF. The DNA for the CDR3 is TGCGCCAGCAGCCAAGATAGGGACAGGGAACTTCGGGGCTCGCCCCCAAAGTTCTTC.

This clonotype is judged medium-sized (0.01 to 0.1%). The CDR3 protein is CASSLAGNGYTF. CDR3 coding DNA: TGTGCCAGCAGCTTAGCTGGGAATGGCTACACCTTC. The rearrangement joins TRBV7-9 to TRBJ1-2; D uncertain. The ends were cut back, 0 bases at V and 6 bases at J, with 5 bases in the middle. Germline V gene data show CDR1 as SEHNR and CDR2 as FQNEAQ (reference sequence). This CDR3 is built from 12 residues.

By proportion, this clonotype is medium-sized. V is TRBV10-2 and J is TRBJ2-5; 9 bases align to TRBD2. The CDR3 sequence is 18 residues long. The V gene's germline CDR1 is WSHSY and CDR2 SAAADI. V dropped 4 bases and J dropped 5; count of bases not matched to a gene: 17. CDR3 in amino acids: CASSASTVGGGARETQYF. The CDR3 DNA is TGCGCCAGCAGTGCCTCGACCGTCGGCGGGGGGGCGAGGGAGACCCAGTACTTC.

A remark on this clonotype: A much more abundant neighbour one base away suggests this may be a read error. The V gene is TRBV20-1, the J gene TRBJ2-3; D may be TRBD2 (5 bases). Germline CDR1 reads DFQATT; CDR2 reads SNEGSKA (reference sequence). The CDR3 loop spans 15 amino acids. V was shortened by 6 bases and J by 5 bases, with 21 bases between the two germline ends. CDR3 sequence (DNA): TGCAGTGCCCCGCTAGCTACCGCGGGCCAAGATACGCAGTATTTT. Translated, it gives CSAPLATAGQDTQYF.

This clonotype qualifies as medium-sized. The chain recombines TRBV29-1 with TRBJ2-1; weak D call: TRBD2 (6 bases). Germline lookup yields CDR1 SQVTM and CDR2 ANQGSEA. The CDR3 is 13 amino acids. V was shortened by 3 bases and J by 3 bases, with 9 bases between the two germline ends. CDR3: CSVDIGGYNEQFF. In nucleotides, the CDR3 is TGCAGCGTTGATATCGGGGGCTACAATGAGCAGTTCTTC.

This clonotype has a count of ten or more. This sequence joins TRBV14 and TRBJ2-3, with D perhaps TRBD1 (6 bases). The germline CDR1 and CDR2 sequences are SGHDN and FVKESK. The CDR3 consists of 14 residues. The V gene lost 4 bases and the J gene lost 0 bases, with 8 bases spanning the gap. The CDR3 region has the DNA TGTGCCAGCAGCCCCGGACAGAGCACAGATACGCAGTATTTT. Amino acids: CASSPGQSTDTQYF.

This clonotype qualifies as medium-sized (0.01 to 0.1%). The rearrangement links TRBV20-1 to TRBJ2-1; D perhaps matches TRBD1 (6 bases). The CDR3 has 15 amino acids. The V end was cut by 1 base, the J end by 6 bases, with 16 bases between. Germline V gene sequence: CDR1 DFQATT, CDR2 SNEGSKA (reference sequence). The DNA of the CDR3 is TGCAGTGCTAGAGTGGGGAACAGGGACCCCAATGAGCAGTTCTTC. This sequence encodes CSARVGNRDPNEQFF.

This clonotype was counted only a few times. The chain carries TRBV4-2 and TRBJ2-1; 15 bases align to TRBD2. The CDR3 loop spans 16 amino acids. After removal of 2 bases from V and 6 bases from J, the junction contained 2 bases not matched to a gene. Per germline, CDR1 LGHNA and CDR2 YNFKEQ. The CDR3 spells CASSQSGLAGGNEQFF. In DNA form, the CDR3 reads TGTGCCAGCAGCCAATCGGGACTAGCGGGGGGCAATGAGCAGTTCTTC.

This clonotype has only one observation. The V gene is TRBV7-2, the J gene TRBJ2-5, with TRBD2 identical over 7 bases. The CDR3 consists of 14 residues. Germline CDR1 SGHTA, CDR2 FQGNSA. V gave up 4 bases and J gave up 3 bases; unmatched junction bases: 5. The CDR3 spells CASSSQAGEETQYF. The CDR3, as DNA: TGTGCCAGCAGCTCCCAGGCGGGGGAAGAGACCCAGTACTTC.

By sample fraction, this clonotype is medium-sized. This chain uses TRBV29-1 with TRBJ1-1; D perhaps matches TRBD1 (5 bases). The V end lost 7 bases, the J end lost 0 bases, and 9 bases lay between the germline ends. The V gene's germline CDR1 is SQVTM and CDR2 ANQGSEA. The CDR3 runs 12 residues. CDR3: CSGQGMNTEAFF. The CDR3 nucleotides are TGCAGCGGCCAGGGTATGAACACTGAAGCTTTCTTT. Drawing the rest from reference TRBV29-1 and TRBJ1-1, the complete variable domain is SAVISQKPSRDICQRGTSLTIQCQVDSQVTMMFWYRQQPGQSLTLIATANQGSEATYESGFVIDKFPISRPNLTFSTLTVSNMSPEDSSIYLCSGQGMNTEAFFGQGTRLTVV.